A selection of T cell receptor beta chains follows, all from one sample in a study of shared clonotypes between healthy human individuals. Libraries were prepared by immunoSEQ multiplex PCR; TCRdb keeps only in-frame clonotypes and omits some of them. The data hold about 330,000 clones, with around 87% observed a single time. Source material: memory CD8+ T cells sorted from blood. The receptor source for this set is a man between 18 and 29 years old in good health. The CDR3 runs from the conserved cysteine through the conserved F or W. The D gene is left open where the match is weak. Rows may omit the clone size; those that give it use once, few, many or a size class.

d_call	v_call	j_call	clone_size	cdr3_aa	cdr3_nt
.	TRBV27	TRBJ2-7	.	CASSPLSGAPDEQYF	TGTGCCAGCAGTCCCCTCTCTGGAGCGCCGGACGAGCAGTACTTC
.	TRBV4-1	TRBJ1-5	once	CASSHLEGYQPQHF	TGCGCCAGCAGCCACCTGGAGGGATATCAGCCCCAGCATTTT
.	TRBV7-6	TRBJ2-7	.	CASSLAQEYEQYF	TGTGCCAGCAGCTTGGCACAGGAATACGAGCAGTACTTC
TRBD1	TRBV29-1	TRBJ2-5	.	CSVAIGTGVETQYF	TGCAGCGTTGCGATCGGGACAGGGGTTGAGACCCAGTACTTC
.	TRBV30	TRBJ1-1	.	CAWSTAQRAFF	TGTGCCTGGAGTACCGCCCAGAGAGCTTTCTTT
TRBD1	TRBV7-9	TRBJ1-1	.	CASSFGQGVDTEAFF	TGTGCCAGCAGCTTCGGACAGGGGGTGGACACTGAAGCTTTCTTT
.	TRBV4-1	TRBJ2-3	.	CASSQVRTDTQYF	TGCGCCAGCAGCCAAGTGAGGACAGATACGCAGTATTTT
.	TRBV6-1	TRBJ2-2	.	CASSESSVRGAAGELFF	TGTGCCAGCAGTGAAAGCAGCGTCCGCGGGGCTGCCGGGGAGCTGTTTTTT
.	TRBV5-1	TRBJ1-6	.	CASSFLDSPLHF	TGCGCCAGCAGCTTCCTAGATTCACCCCTCCACTTT
TRBD1	TRBV5-6	TRBJ1-2	.	CASSSTGQGDYGYTF	TGTGCCAGCAGCTCCACTGGACAGGGGGACTATGGCTACACCTTC
.	TRBV4-1	TRBJ2-7	.	CASSQGLALSYEQYF	TGCGCCAGCAGCCAAGGTCTAGCGCTTTCCTACGAGCAGTACTTC
.	TRBV6-4	TRBJ2-4	.	CASSDLAENIQYF	TGTGCCAGCAGTGACTTGGCAGAAAACATTCAGTACTTC
.	TRBV5-5	TRBJ1-1	.	CASSLEQGNTEAFF	TGTGCCAGCAGCTTGGAACAGGGCAACACTGAAGCTTTCTTT
TRBD2	TRBV9	TRBJ2-1	.	CASSVRRGGANEQFF	TGTGCCAGCAGCGTACGGCGCGGGGGGGCAAATGAGCAGTTCTTC
TRBD1	TRBV6-5	TRBJ1-2	.	CASTPLTGKDRGYTF	TGTGCCAGCACACCCTTGACAGGGAAAGACCGTGGCTACACCTTC
.	TRBV27	TRBJ2-7	.	CASTSALLEQYF	TGTGCCAGCACTTCAGCCCTCCTCGAGCAGTACTTC
TRBD2	TRBV11-2	TRBJ2-3	.	CASSLPTSGSTDTQYF	TGTGCCAGCAGCTTACCGACTAGCGGGAGCACAGATACGCAGTATTTT
TRBD1	TRBV11-2	TRBJ2-7	.	CASSLGQGHEQYF	TGTGCCAGCAGCTTAGGACAGGGCCACGAGCAGTACTTC
.	TRBV28	TRBJ2-7	once	CASSLSPWTYEQYF	TGTGCCAGCAGTTTAAGCCCTTGGACCTACGAGCAGTACTTC
.	TRBV7-2	TRBJ2-7	.	CASSDDRRYGEQYF	TGTGCCAGCAGTGACGACAGAAGGTACGGCGAGCAGTACTTC
.	TRBV5-6	TRBJ1-2	many	CASSLVGLTELLYGYTF	TGTGCCAGCAGCTTGGTGGGCCTGACCGAGCTCCTCTATGGCTACACCTTC
.	TRBV10-3	TRBJ2-7	.	CAISVTGTPYEQYF	TGTGCCATCAGTGTAACCGGGACACCCTACGAGCAGTACTTC
.	TRBV4-1	TRBJ1-1	.	CASSQPSAVPSNTEAFF	TGCGCCAGCAGCCAACCCTCGGCGGTTCCTTCGAACACTGAAGCTTTCTTT
TRBD2	TRBV27	TRBJ2-7	.	CASSLFSLAGGTYEQYF	TGTGCCAGCAGTTTATTTTCCCTTGCGGGAGGAACCTACGAGCAGTACTTC
TRBD2	TRBV5-1	TRBJ2-3	few	CASSLDPSGGTDTQYF	TGCGCCAGCAGCTTGGATCCTAGCGGGGGCACAGATACGCAGTATTTT
.	TRBV2	TRBJ2-7	.	CASSEFDGENYEQYF	TGTGCCAGCAGTGAGTTTGACGGGGAAAACTACGAGCAGTACTTC
.	TRBV6-1	TRBJ2-7	.	CASSEAWLASHGSYEQYF	TGTGCCAGCAGTGAAGCCTGGCTAGCGTCTCACGGCTCCTACGAGCAGTACTTC